These 5 T cell receptor beta chains share one sample of origin, sequenced in a study of T cell repertoires in cytomegalovirus infection. MiXCR, run by TCRdb on the reads, gives a single entry per CDR3 protein. The table records roughly 920,000 distinct CDR3 sequences, more than 25% of them present only once. Their antigen targets remain unknown. The sequenced sample was cultured CD8+ T cells from PBMCs, obtained from culture after CMV antigen stimulation. The receptor set was obtained from a human donor in good health (CMV status not recorded). Some clones in this sample may be carry-over from other donors' samples.

The chain employs TRBV2 and TRBJ1-2, with 9 positions matching TRBD1. Germline CDR1 is SNHLY and CDR2 is FYNNEI. V trimming: 2 bases; J trimming: 6 bases; junction bases outside the gene matches: 4. The CDR3 is made up of 14 amino acids. CDR3 nucleotide sequence: TGTGCCAGCAGTGAAACTACAGGGGGCAATGGCTACACCTTC. This encodes CASSETTGGNGYTF.

This clonotype showed up just once. This chain connects TRBV2 to TRBJ2-5; possible D gene TRBD2, 6 bases. V lost 6 bases and J lost 2, with 13 bases in between. Germline values: CDR1 SNHLY, CDR2 FYNNEI. This CDR3 has 14 residues. The CDR3: CASRGTGVQETQYF. CDR3 nucleotide sequence: TGTGCCAGCAGGGGAACGGGGGTACAAGAGACCCAGTACTTC.

The V gene is TRBV20-1, the J gene TRBJ2-7; D is unresolved. This CDR3 has 13 amino acids. The V end was cut by 0 bases, the J end by 0 bases, with 6 bases between. CDR1 DFQATT and CDR2 SNEGSKA come from the germline V gene (reference sequence). The CDR3 protein is CSARDKSSYEQYF. CDR3 nucleotide sequence: TGCAGTGCTAGAGACAAGAGCTCCTACGAGCAGTACTTC.

The CDR3 DNA sequence: TGTGCCAGCAGCTTAGTTTGGGATGGTGCGGGGACCGACACTGAAGCTTTCTTT. It yields the protein CASSLVWDGAGTDTEAFF. This chain links TRBV7-8 with TRBJ1-1, with D tentatively TRBD1 (5 bases). Looked up from germline, CDR1 is SGHVS and CDR2 is FQNEAQ. The V and J ends lost 1 base and 3 bases respectively, with 21 bases between them. CDR3 length: 18 residues.

The chain recombines TRBV24-1 with TRBJ1-1; TRBD1 matches at 10 bases. V was pared by 4 bases and J by 8 bases, with 15 bases of the junction left unmatched. The CDR3 runs to 17 residues. Germline assignment: CDR1 KGHDR and CDR2 SFDVKD. CDR3 coding DNA: TGTGCCACCAGTGACCACCGGAATGGACAGGGGGTCCCCGAAGCTTTCTTT. This translates into CATSDHRNGQGVPEAFF.